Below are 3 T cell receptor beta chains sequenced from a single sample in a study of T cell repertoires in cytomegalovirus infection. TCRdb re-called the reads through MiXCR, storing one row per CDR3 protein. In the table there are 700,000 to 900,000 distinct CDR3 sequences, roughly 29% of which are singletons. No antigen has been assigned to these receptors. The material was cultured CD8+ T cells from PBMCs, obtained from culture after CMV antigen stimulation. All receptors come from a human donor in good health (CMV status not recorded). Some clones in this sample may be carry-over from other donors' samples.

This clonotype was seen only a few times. The CDR3 DNA sequence: TGCAGTGCTAGAGAAAGAGGGCAATACTCTGGAAACACCATATATTTT. Its translation: CSARERGQYSGNTIYF. This chain connects TRBV20-1 to TRBJ1-3; no clear D. Per germline, CDR1 DFQATT and CDR2 SNEGSKA (reference sequence). The CDR3 totals 16 residues. Trimming stripped 0 bases from V and 0 bases from J, with 12 bases between.

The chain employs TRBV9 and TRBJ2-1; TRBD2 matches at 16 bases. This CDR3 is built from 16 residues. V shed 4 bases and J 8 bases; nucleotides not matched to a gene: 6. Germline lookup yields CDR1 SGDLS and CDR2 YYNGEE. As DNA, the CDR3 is TGTGCCAGCAGCCCGGGACTAGCGGGGGGGCTCGATGAGCAGTTCTTC. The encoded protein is CASSPGLAGGLDEQFF.

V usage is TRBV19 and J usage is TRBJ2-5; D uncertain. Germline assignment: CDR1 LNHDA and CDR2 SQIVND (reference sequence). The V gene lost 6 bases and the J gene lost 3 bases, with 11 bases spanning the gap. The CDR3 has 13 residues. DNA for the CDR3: TGTGCCAGTAGGCTGCTAAGTGAAGAGACCCAGTACTTC. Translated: CASRLLSEETQYF.